This entry is about one T cell receptor (beta chain). This entry comes from a study of shared clonotypes between healthy human individuals. Template for every sorted-subset replicate PCR totaled about 200 ng DNA, around 32,000 T cell genomes. Assay: immunoSEQ multiplex PCR; the TCRdb copy retains only in-frame clones and omits some. The sample yields about 2.3 million clones, 85% to 95% seen once. Donors were healthy HIV-negative adults without recently reported acute infections or vaccinations. The study drew all its donors from Caucasian adults living in Nashville, Tennessee. The investigators split CD4+ cells into a CD45RA+ naive subset and a CD45RA-negative memory subset. The clonotype originates from a young man in good health. Some clones in this sample may be carry-over from other donors' samples. Source material: naive CD4+ T cells from PBMCs. Subset of the sample: CD45RA+ positively selected.

The CDR3 DNA reads TGCGCCAGCAGCTTGCCATCCATGGGGACTGAAGCTTTCTTT. This translates into CASSLPSMGTEAFF. This chain joins TRBV5-1 and TRBJ1-1; D remains ambiguous. This CDR3 is 14 amino acids long. The ends were cut back, 1 base at V and 5 bases at J, with 12 bases in the middle. The germline V gene encodes CDR1 SGHRS and CDR2 YFSETQ.